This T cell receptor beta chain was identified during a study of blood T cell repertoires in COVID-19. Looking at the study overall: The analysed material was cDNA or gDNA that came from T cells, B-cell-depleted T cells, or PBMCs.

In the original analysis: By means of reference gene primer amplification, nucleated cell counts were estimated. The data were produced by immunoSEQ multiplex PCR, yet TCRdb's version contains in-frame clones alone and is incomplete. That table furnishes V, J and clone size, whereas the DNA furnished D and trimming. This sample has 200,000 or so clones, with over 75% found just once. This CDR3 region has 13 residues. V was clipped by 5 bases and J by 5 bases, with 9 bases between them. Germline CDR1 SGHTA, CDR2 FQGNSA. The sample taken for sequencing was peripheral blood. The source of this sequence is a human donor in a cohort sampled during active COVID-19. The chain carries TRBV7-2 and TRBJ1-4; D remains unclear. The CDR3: CASSPNRNEKLFF. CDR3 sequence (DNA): TGTGCCAGCAGCCCGAACAGAAATGAAAAACTGTTTTTT.